This is a list of T cell receptor beta chains from one sample in a study of T cell responses to AZD1222 COVID-19 vaccine. Profiled with immunoSEQ multiplex PCR; TCRdb holds only in-frame clones, not every one. The sample shows tens of thousands of clones, approximately 84% of them seen only once. The sequenced sample was peripheral blood, obtained on day 0 of AZD1222 vaccination. These receptor sequences come from an adult in good health. The CDR3 runs from the conserved cysteine through the conserved F or W. D genes are given only for firm matches. Clone size is shown for a subset of rows, as once, few, many or a class of expanded clone.

V gene,J gene,D gene,clone size,CDR3 DNA,CDR3 protein
TRBV6-6,TRBJ2-5,TRBD2,-,TGTGCCAGCAGTTTCGGGACTAGCGGGGAAGAGACCCAGTACTTC,CASSFGTSGEETQYF
TRBV7-9,TRBJ2-3,TRBD1,-,TGTGCCAGCAGCCCAGGGACAGGCACAGATACGCAGTATTTT,CASSPGTGTDTQYF
TRBV5-4,TRBJ2-7,TRBD2,-,TGTGCCAGCAGCCCTGGGGCCGGGGGGAGTCCCTACGAGCAGTACTTC,CASSPGAGGSPYEQYF
TRBV7-9,TRBJ2-2,-,-,TGTGCCAGCCTCACTGACGGCGGGGAGCTGTTTTTT,CASLTDGGELFF
TRBV4-2,TRBJ1-5,-,-,TGTGCCAGCAGCCAAGAGGAGGGCAGACAGCCCCAGCATTTT,CASSQEEGRQPQHF
TRBV6-5,TRBJ1-3,-,few,TGTGCCAGCAGCCCATCCGGGTTCTCTGGAAACACCATATATTTT,CASSPSGFSGNTIYF
TRBV6-1,TRBJ2-3,TRBD1,-,TGTGCCAGCAGTGTTGAGGGGACAGGGTCAAACCCAGATACGCAGTATTTT,CASSVEGTGSNPDTQYF
TRBV5-1,TRBJ2-2,-,-,TGCGCCAGCCCAGGGGACACCGGGGAGCTGTTTTTT,CASPGDTGELFF
TRBV29-1,TRBJ2-1,TRBD2,-,TGCAGCGTTGAAGGGGGACTAGCGGTTTCGTATGAGCAGTTCTTC,CSVEGGLAVSYEQFF
TRBV7-8,TRBJ1-2,-,once,TGTGCCAGCAGTAACGGGGGGCCCGGTTATGGCTACACCTTC,CASSNGGPGYGYTF
TRBV5-1,TRBJ1-2,-,-,TGCGCCAGCAGCTTGGATAGGTCTGGCTACACCTTC,CASSLDRSGYTF
TRBV7-9,TRBJ2-2,-,-,TGTGCCAGCAGCTTAATGCAGGTATCCGGGGAGCTGTTTTTT,CASSLMQVSGELFF
TRBV3-1/TRBV3-2,TRBJ2-5,-,-,TGTGCCAGCAGCCAAGATCGCTCGGGAAGGGGGACCCAGTACTTC,CASSQDRSGRGTQYF
TRBV29-1,TRBJ2-5,TRBD1,-,TGCAGCGCCGGGGACAGGGCCGGGGAGACCCAGTACTTC,CSAGDRAGETQYF
TRBV10-2,TRBJ1-5,-,-,TGCGCCAGCAGCGACCAGGGGAAGGTCAATAGCAATCAGCCCCAGCATTTT,CASSDQGKVNSNQPQHF
TRBV5-4,TRBJ2-5,-,-,TGTGCCAGCAGCTCAAGATCAGGGGTTAGGGAGACCCAGTACTTC,CASSSRSGVRETQYF
TRBV28,TRBJ1-6,-,once,TGTGCCAGCAGTGCAGCTGGGGGGCTAACCTATAATTCACCCCTCCACTTT,CASSAAGGLTYNSPLHF
TRBV5-1,TRBJ1-1,-,once,TGCGCCAGCAGCTTAGGGACAACAAACACTGAAGCTTTCTTT,CASSLGTTNTEAFF
TRBV5-1,TRBJ2-5,-,-,TGCGCCAGCAGCGAGGACAGGACTAAATTTGGTGGGACCCAGTACTTC,CASSEDRTKFGGTQYF
TRBV30,TRBJ2-2,-,-,TGTGCCTGGGGTCGGCAGGGTGGGACCGGGGAGCTGTTTTTT,CAWGRQGGTGELFF
TRBV19,TRBJ1-1,TRBD1,-,TGTGCCAGTAGTACCAGGACAGGGACGGACACTGAAGCTTTCTTT,CASSTRTGTDTEAFF
TRBV28,TRBJ1-5,-,once,TGTGCCAGCAGTTCGGCGGGGAGCAGGCGCAATCAGCCCCAGCATTTT,CASSSAGSRRNQPQHF
TRBV6-2/TRBV6-3,TRBJ1-4,-,-,TGTGCCAGCAGTGCCAGGTTCGGGAATGAAAAACTGTTTTTT,CASSARFGNEKLFF
TRBV24-1,TRBJ2-5,TRBD1,-,TGTGCCACCAGTGATCTCATACAGGGGGCTGGGGAGACCCAGTACTTC,CATSDLIQGAGETQYF
TRBV5-5,TRBJ2-1,-,-,TGTGCCAGCAGCTTGGTGAGACAGGTCTCCTACAATGAGCAGTTCTTC,CASSLVRQVSYNEQFF
TRBV5-1,TRBJ2-3,-,once,TGCGCCAGCAGCTTGGAAACACCTGTGACAGATACGCAGTATTTT,CASSLETPVTDTQYF
TRBV6-1,TRBJ1-2,-,-,TGTGCCAGCAGTGAAGCACGGGGGAGCTATGGCTACACCTTC,CASSEARGSYGYTF
TRBV18,TRBJ1-1,-,-,TGTGCCAGCTCACCACCGATGGCAGAGAACACTGAAGCTTTCTTT,CASSPPMAENTEAFF
TRBV6-5,TRBJ2-6,-,-,TGTGCCAGCAGTTACAGGGGCTCTGGGGCCAACGTCCTGACTTTC,CASSYRGSGANVLTF
TRBV28,TRBJ1-3,TRBD1,-,TGTGCCAGCAGGTCCACAGGGGGGGGCCCTATTGGAAACACCATATATTTT,CASRSTGGGPIGNTIYF
TRBV5-1,TRBJ2-1,TRBD2,-,TGCGCCAGCAGCTTGGCCTTCATGACTAGCGGCTTATTCAATGAGCAGTTCTTC,CASSLAFMTSGLFNEQFF
TRBV5-8,TRBJ2-7,-,few,TGTGCCAGCAGCATCGGGACCCCCTACGAGCAGTACTTC,CASSIGTPYEQYF
TRBV6-5,TRBJ2-3,TRBD2,-,TGTGCCAGCAATACCGCGGGGGGGCGGACAGATACGCAGTATTTT,CASNTAGGRTDTQYF
TRBV7-2,TRBJ2-1,TRBD1,-,TGTGCCAGCAGCCCGGGACAGGGGTCCTACAATGAGCAGTTCTTC,CASSPGQGSYNEQFF
TRBV5-1,TRBJ1-2,-,-,TGCGCCAGCAGGGAGGAGAGTGGCTACACCTTC,CASREESGYTF
TRBV4-1,TRBJ1-5,-,-,TGCGCCAGCAGCCAAGAAAGTGGGCCCAGAAGGGCCCAGCATTTT,CASSQESGPRRAQHF
TRBV5-1,TRBJ2-7,-,-,TGCGCCAGCAGCTTGGTGGTGCAACCCTACGAGCAGTACTTC,CASSLVVQPYEQYF